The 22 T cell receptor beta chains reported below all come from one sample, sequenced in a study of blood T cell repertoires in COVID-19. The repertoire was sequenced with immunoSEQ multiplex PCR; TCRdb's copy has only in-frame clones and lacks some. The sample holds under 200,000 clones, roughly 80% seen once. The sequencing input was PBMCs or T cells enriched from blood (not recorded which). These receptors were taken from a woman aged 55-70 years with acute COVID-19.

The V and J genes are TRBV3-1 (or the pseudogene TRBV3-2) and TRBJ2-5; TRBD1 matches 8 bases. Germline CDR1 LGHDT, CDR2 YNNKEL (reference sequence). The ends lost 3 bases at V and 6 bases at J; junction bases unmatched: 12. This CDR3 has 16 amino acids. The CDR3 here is CASSQGQEGLRKTQYF. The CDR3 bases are TGTGCCAGCAGCCAGGGACAGGAGGGGCTTCGGAAGACCCAGTACTTC.

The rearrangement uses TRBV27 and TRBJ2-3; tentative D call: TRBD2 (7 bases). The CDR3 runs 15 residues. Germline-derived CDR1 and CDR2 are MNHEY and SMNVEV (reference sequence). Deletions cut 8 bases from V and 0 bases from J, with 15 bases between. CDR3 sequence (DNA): TGTGCCAGCCAAGGGGGGGGATCTAGCACAGATACGCAGTATTTT. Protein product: CASQGGGSSTDTQYF.

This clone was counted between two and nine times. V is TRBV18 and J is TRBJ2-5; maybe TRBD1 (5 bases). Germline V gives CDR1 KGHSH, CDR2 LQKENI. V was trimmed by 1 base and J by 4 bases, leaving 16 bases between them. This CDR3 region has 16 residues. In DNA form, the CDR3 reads TGTGCCAGCTCACCACTCGCGGTCAGGGTAGGAGAGACCCAGTACTTC. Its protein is CASSPLAVRVGETQYF.

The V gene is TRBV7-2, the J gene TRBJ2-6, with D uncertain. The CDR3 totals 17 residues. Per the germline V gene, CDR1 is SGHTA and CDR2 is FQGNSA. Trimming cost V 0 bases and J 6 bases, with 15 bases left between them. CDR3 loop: CASSLAFDNLVANVLTF. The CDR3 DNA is TGTGCCAGCAGCTTAGCCTTTGACAATCTGGTGGCCAACGTCCTGACTTTC.

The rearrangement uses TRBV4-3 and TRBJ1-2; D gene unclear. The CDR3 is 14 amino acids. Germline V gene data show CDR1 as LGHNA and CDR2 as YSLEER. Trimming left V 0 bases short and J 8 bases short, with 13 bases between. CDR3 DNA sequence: TGCGCCAGCAGCCAAGATTTTCGGGGTAGAGGCTACACCTTC. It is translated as CASSQDFRGRGYTF.

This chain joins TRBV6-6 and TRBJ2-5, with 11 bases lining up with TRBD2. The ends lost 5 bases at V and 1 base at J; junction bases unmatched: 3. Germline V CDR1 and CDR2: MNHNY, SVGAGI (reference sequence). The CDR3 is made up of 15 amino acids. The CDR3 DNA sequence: TGTGCCAGCAGTACTAGCGGGGGCCGCCAAGAGACCCAGTACTTC. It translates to CASSTSGGRQETQYF.

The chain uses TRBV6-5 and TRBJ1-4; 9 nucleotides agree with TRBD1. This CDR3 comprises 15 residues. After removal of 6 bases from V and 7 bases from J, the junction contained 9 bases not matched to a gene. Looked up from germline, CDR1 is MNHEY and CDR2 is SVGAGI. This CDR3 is CASSDTGGVGEKLFF. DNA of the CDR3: TGTGCCAGCAGCGACACAGGGGGCGTTGGTGAAAAACTGTTTTTT.

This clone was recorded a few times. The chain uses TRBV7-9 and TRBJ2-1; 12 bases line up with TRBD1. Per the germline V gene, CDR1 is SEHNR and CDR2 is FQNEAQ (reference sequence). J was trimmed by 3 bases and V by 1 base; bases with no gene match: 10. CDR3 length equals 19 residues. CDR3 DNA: TGTGCCAGCAGCTTAGTAGGGGGACAGGGGGCCCCCTTCTACAATGAGCAGTTCTTC. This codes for CASSLVGGQGAPFYNEQFF.

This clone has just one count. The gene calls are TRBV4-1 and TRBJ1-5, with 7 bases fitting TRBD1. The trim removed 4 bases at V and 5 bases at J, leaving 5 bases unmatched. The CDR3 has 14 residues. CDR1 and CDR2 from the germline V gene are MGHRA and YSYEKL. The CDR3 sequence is CASSPRQGDQPQHF. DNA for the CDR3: TGCGCCAGCAGCCCAAGACAGGGTGATCAGCCCCAGCATTTT.

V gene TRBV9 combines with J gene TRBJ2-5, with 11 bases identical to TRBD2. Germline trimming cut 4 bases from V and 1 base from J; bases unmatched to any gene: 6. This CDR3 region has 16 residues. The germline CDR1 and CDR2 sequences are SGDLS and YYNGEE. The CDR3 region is CASSKGTSGSQETQYF. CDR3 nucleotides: TGTGCCAGCAGCAAGGGGACTAGCGGAAGCCAAGAGACCCAGTACTTC.

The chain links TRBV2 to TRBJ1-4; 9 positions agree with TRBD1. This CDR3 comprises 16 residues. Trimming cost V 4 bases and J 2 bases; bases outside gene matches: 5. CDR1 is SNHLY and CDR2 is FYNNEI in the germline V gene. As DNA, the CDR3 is TGTGCCAGCAGTGTGGGACAGGGAACTACTAATGAAAAACTGTTTTTT. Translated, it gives CASSVGQGTTNEKLFF.

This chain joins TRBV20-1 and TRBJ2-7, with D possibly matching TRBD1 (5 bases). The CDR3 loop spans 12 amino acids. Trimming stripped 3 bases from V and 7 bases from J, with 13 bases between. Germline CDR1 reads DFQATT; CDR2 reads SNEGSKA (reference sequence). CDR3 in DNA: TGCAGTGCTAGTATGTACAGGACGGAGCAGTACTTC. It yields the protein CSASMYRTEQYF.

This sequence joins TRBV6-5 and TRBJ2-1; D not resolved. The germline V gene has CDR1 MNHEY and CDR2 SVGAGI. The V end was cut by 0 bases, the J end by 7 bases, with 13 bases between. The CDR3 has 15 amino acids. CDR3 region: CASSYSPITGNEQFF. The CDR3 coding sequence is TGTGCCAGCAGTTACTCGCCGATTACCGGTAATGAGCAGTTCTTC.

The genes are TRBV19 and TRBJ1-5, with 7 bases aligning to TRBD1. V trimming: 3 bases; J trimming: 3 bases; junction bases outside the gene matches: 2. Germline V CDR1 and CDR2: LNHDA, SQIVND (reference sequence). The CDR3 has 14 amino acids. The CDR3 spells CASSIQGDNQPQHF. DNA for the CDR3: TGTGCCAGTAGTATTCAGGGGGACAATCAGCCCCAGCATTTT.

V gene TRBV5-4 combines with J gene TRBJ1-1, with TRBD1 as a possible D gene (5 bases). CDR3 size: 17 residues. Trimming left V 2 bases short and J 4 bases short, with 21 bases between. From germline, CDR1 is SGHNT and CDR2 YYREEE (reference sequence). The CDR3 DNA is TGTGCCAGCAGCTTAGGACCTAGGTCAGGGTCATCCACTGAAGCTTTCTTT. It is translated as CASSLGPRSGSSTEAFF.

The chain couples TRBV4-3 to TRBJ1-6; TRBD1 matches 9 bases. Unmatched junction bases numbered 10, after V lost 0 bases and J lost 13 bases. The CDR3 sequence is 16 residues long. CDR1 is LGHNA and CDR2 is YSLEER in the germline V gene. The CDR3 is CASSQEAGQGFRPLHF. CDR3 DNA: TGCGCCAGCAGCCAAGAAGCGGGACAGGGCTTCAGGCCCCTCCACTTT.

The CDR3 here is CASSLAAGPITEAFF. Here the CDR3 DNA reads TGTGCCAGCAGCTTGGCCGCAGGCCCGATCACTGAAGCTTTCTTT. The rearrangement links TRBV5-8 to TRBJ1-1; D is uncertain. The germline gives CDR1 SGHTS, CDR2 YDEGEE. Trimming pared 0 bases from V and 4 bases from J, leaving 13 bases between. CDR3 length: 15 residues.

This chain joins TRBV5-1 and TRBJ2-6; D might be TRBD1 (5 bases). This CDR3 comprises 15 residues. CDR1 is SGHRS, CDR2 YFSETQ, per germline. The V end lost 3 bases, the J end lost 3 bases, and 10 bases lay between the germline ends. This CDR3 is CASSSQGNGANVLTF. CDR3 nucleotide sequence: TGCGCCAGCAGCTCCCAGGGAAATGGGGCCAACGTCCTGACTTTC. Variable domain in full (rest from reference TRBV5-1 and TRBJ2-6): KAGVTQTPRYLIKTRGQQVTLSCSPISGHRSVSWYQQTPGQGLQFLFEYFSETQRNKGNFPGRFSGRQFSNSRSEMNVSTLELGDSALYLCASSSQGNGANVLTFGAGSRLTVL.

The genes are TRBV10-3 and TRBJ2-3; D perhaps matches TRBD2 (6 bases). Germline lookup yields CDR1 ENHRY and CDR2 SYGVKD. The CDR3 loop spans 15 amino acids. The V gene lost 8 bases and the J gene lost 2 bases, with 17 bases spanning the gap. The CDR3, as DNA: TGTGCCATCGGTCACACCGGAGGGGACACAGATACGCAGTATTTT. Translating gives CAIGHTGGDTDTQYF.

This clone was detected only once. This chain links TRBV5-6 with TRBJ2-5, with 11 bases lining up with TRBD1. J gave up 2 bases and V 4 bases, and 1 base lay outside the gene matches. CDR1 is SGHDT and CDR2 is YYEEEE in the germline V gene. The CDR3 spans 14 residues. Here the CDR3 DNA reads TGTGCCAGCAGCGGGGACAGGGGGCAAGAGACCCAGTACTTC. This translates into CASSGDRGQETQYF.

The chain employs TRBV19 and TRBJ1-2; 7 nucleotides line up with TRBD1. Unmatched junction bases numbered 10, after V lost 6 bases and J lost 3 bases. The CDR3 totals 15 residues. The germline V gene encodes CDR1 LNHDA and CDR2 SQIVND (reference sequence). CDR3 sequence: CASRPRDSGDYGYTF. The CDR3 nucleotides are TGTGCCAGTAGGCCCAGGGACAGTGGTGACTATGGCTACACCTTC.

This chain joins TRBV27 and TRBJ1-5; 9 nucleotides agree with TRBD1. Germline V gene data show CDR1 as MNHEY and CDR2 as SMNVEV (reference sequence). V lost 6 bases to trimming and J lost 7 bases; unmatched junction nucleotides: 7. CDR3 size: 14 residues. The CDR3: CASSLQGASQPQHF. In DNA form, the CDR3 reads TGTGCCAGCAGCTTACAGGGGGCATCGCAGCCCCAGCATTTT.